What follows are 22 T cell receptor beta chains derived from one specimen sequenced in a study of sequential checkpoint blockade in melanoma. TCRdb's copy holds only in-frame clones and misses some; the assay was immunoSEQ multiplex PCR. The repertoire holds some 20,000 clones, with roughly 59% as singletons. Noted treatment: randomized to nivolumab then ipilimumab (arm A) or the reverse (arm B). The sample here was CD8+ T cells sorted from blood (inferred from file names), taken from a patient given nivolumab and ipilimumab in sequence. Receptors originate from a human donor with melanoma.

This clone was counted only a few times. The J gene is TRBJ1-5, the V gene TRBV6-9; no reliable D call. Trimming left V 3 bases short and J 3 bases short, with 9 bases between. CDR1 is MNHGY, CDR2 SVAAGI, per germline. This CDR3 region has 14 residues. CDR3 sequence reads: CASSYSRYNQPQHF. CDR3 nucleotide sequence: TGTGCCAGCAGTTACTCGAGGTACAATCAGCCCCAGCATTTT.

This clone was seen a few times. The CDR3 reads CASSEGTDAFF. CDR3 DNA sequence: TGTGCCAGCAGTGAAGGAACAGATGCTTTCTTT. The V gene is TRBV2, the J gene TRBJ1-1; D uncertain. The length of the CDR3 is 11 residues. Germline V gives CDR1 SNHLY, CDR2 FYNNEI. V dropped 1 base and J dropped 11 bases, with 8 bases sitting between them. Full variable domain (missing parts from reference TRBV2 and TRBJ1-1): EPEVTQTPSHQVTQMGQEVILRCVPISNHLYFYWYRQILGQKVEFLVSFYNNEISEKSEIFDDQFSVERPDGSNFTLKIRSTKLEDSAMYFCASSEGTDAFFGQGTRLTVV.

The chain combines TRBV5-6 with TRBJ2-3, with a weak D call TRBD2 (6 bases). The CDR3 totals 14 residues. V lost 0 bases and J lost 5, with 10 bases in between. Per germline, CDR1 SGHDT and CDR2 YYEEEE. The CDR3 is CASSLGLVEDTQYF. The CDR3 bases are TGTGCCAGCAGCTTGGGACTAGTCGAAGATACGCAGTATTTT.

The CDR3: CASSYGTSGGAFHEQYF. As DNA, the CDR3 is TGTGCCAGCAGCTACGGGACTAGCGGGGGGGCGTTCCACGAGCAGTACTTC. The rearrangement uses TRBV7-2 and TRBJ2-7; 16 nucleotides match TRBD2. Germline V CDR1 and CDR2: SGHTA, FQGNSA. J was trimmed by 5 bases and V by 4 bases; bases with no gene match: 8. This CDR3 contains 17 residues. The variable domain in full, completed from reference TRBV7-2 and TRBJ2-7, reads GAGVSQSPSNKVTEKGKDVELRCDPISGHTALYWYRQSLGQGLEFLIYFQGNSAPDKSGLPSDRFSAERTGGSVSTLTIQRTQQEDSAVYLCASSYGTSGGAFHEQYFGPGTRLTVT.

The chain couples TRBV6-5 to TRBJ1-5; TRBD1 matches 7 bases. The CDR3 is 15 amino acids. The germline CDR1 and CDR2 sequences are MNHEY and SVGAGI. The J segment lost 4 bases and the V segment lost 2 bases, leaving 5 bases of the junction unmatched. Written as DNA, the CDR3 is TGTGCCAGCAGTTACCCAACAGGGGCGAATCAGCCCCAGCATTTT. Protein: CASSYPTGANQPQHF.

This clone is labeled as medium-sized. The V call is TRBV10-2, the J call TRBJ1-4; D is ambiguous. This CDR3 comprises 16 residues. Germline V gene lookup returns CDR1 WSHSY and CDR2 SAAADI. Deletions cut 2 bases from V and 5 bases from J, with 15 bases between. CDR3: CASSEHFLTGNEKLFF. The CDR3 DNA reads as TGCGCCAGCAGTGAGCATTTCCTGACGGGGAATGAAAAACTGTTTTTT.

The chain employs TRBV28 and TRBJ2-7, with 7 nucleotides matching TRBD1. Germline CDR1 is MDHEN and CDR2 is SYDVKM. After removal of 7 bases from V and 4 bases from J, the junction contained 10 bases not matched to a gene. The CDR3 covers 14 residues. CDR3 nucleotide sequence: TGTGCCAGCAAATATACAGGGGAAAGGTACGAGCAGTACTTC. Amino acids: CASKYTGERYEQYF.

This sequence joins TRBV7-8 and TRBJ1-1; no reliable D call. V gave up 0 bases and J gave up 5 bases, with 13 bases separating them. CDR3 length equals 15 residues. CDR1 and CDR2 from the germline V gene are SGHVS and FQNEAQ. The DNA for the CDR3 is TGTGCCAGCAGCTTAGCGCCCATAGGGAGGACTGAAGCTTTCTTT. Its protein product is CASSLAPIGRTEAFF.

The table lists this clone with a count of one. J is TRBJ1-5 and V is TRBV28; a possible D gene is TRBD1 (6 bases). V lost 2 bases, J lost 0 bases, and 11 bases lay in between. The CDR3 length is 16 residues. Germline CDR1 is MDHEN and CDR2 is SYDVKM. DNA for the CDR3: TGTGCCAGCAGTTTAGGGACAAGATTTAGCAATCAGCCCCAGCATTTT. Protein product: CASSLGTRFSNQPQHF.

Of note for this clone: Other DNA sequences from this sample encode an identical CDR3 as well. The chain combines TRBV30 with TRBJ2-3, with D maybe TRBD2 (5 bases). Looked up from germline, CDR1 is GTSNPN and CDR2 is SVGIG (reference sequence). The CDR3 loop spans 18 amino acids. The V end lost 0 bases, the J end lost 2 bases, and 21 bases lay between the germline ends. The CDR3 reads CAWSVPLPATRNTDTQYF. The DNA for the CDR3 is TGTGCCTGGAGTGTACCGCTCCCCGCTACTAGAAACACAGATACGCAGTATTTT.

V usage is TRBV7-2 and J usage is TRBJ2-7, with a tentative D call TRBD2 (6 bases). The CDR3 consists of 13 residues. Germline CDR1 SGHTA, CDR2 FQGNSA. V lost 5 bases to trimming and J lost 3 bases, with 11 bases between them. CDR3 DNA: TGTGCCAGCAGCCCGGGACTCAACTACGAGCAGTACTTC. Amino acids: CASSPGLNYEQYF.

As concerns this clone: This sample also contains other DNA sequences that code for the same CDR3. The chain combines TRBV4-1 with TRBJ2-7; D is possibly TRBD2 (6 bases). This CDR3 is built from 12 residues. Between the trimmed V and J ends, which lost 0 bases and 9 bases, there was a span of 9 bases. Germline CDR1 MGHRA, CDR2 YSYEKL. The CDR3 nucleotides read TGCGCCAGCAGCCAAGAGGCGGGGCCGCAGTACTTC. The encoded protein is CASSQEAGPQYF.

In regard to this clone: The junction shows a germline mismatch at one end, possibly a read error. This sequence joins TRBV5-3 and TRBJ2-1; a weak D match, TRBD2 (6 bases). TRBV5-3 is an open reading frame, and its role is uncertain. This CDR3 is 14 amino acids long. The CDR3 DNA sequence: TGTGCCAGCAGCTTGGAGGGGAGCGGGAATGAGCAGTTCTTC. Translating gives CASSLEGSGNEQFF.

On this clone itself: Other DNA sequences within the sample encode an identical CDR3. The chain joins TRBV5-4 to TRBJ2-7; 9 bases are shared with TRBD2. CDR3 length: 15 amino acids. The germline V gene has CDR1 SGHNT and CDR2 YYREEE (reference sequence). The V and J ends lost 1 base and 4 bases, in that order; junction bases with no gene match: 6. For the CDR3, the DNA is TGTGCCAGCAGCTTGCTTGGTAGCGGGAGTTACGAGCAGTACTTC. Translated: CASSLLGSGSYEQYF.

By share, this clone counts as medium-sized. The chain is built from TRBV7-2 and TRBJ2-7, with 8 bases identical to TRBD1. The CDR3 has 15 residues. Germline loops: CDR1 SGHTA, CDR2 FQGNSA. With V trimmed by 2 bases and J by 3 bases, 6 bases remained unmatched. CDR3 DNA sequence: TGTGCCAGCAGCTTAATGAGGACAGGGTTCTACGAGCAGTACTTC. This sequence encodes CASSLMRTGFYEQYF.

The chain uses TRBV9 and TRBJ2-3, with TRBD2 matching over 8 bases. The CDR3 covers 15 residues. Trimming cost V 0 bases and J 3 bases; bases outside gene matches: 3. CDR1 and CDR2 from the germline V gene are SGDLS and YYNGEE. CDR3: CASSVGAGVTDTQYF. The CDR3, as DNA: TGTGCCAGCAGCGTAGGAGCGGGGGTTACAGATACGCAGTATTTT.

In its sample, this clone was seen a few times. Other DNA sequences within the sample encode an identical CDR3. V and J are TRBV2 and TRBJ2-7; TRBD2 aligns across 10 bases. Germline V gene data show CDR1 as SNHLY and CDR2 as FYNNEI. The junction had 6 bases not matched to a gene; V was cut back by 6 bases and J by 4 bases. The CDR3 loop spans 14 amino acids. For the CDR3, the DNA is TGTGCCAGCAGCGTACTAGCGGGACCTTACGAGCAGTACTTC. This codes for CASSVLAGPYEQYF.

V is TRBV7-4 and J is TRBJ1-3, with D hard to call. V lost 1 base and J lost 0, with 10 bases in between. The CDR3 totals 16 residues. Per the germline V gene, CDR1 is SGHVT and CDR2 is SQSDAQ. The CDR3 loop reads CASSLEAGLSGNTIYF. The CDR3, as DNA: TGTGCCAGCAGCTTAGAGGCCGGACTCTCTGGAAACACCATATATTTT.

The chain links TRBV27 to TRBJ1-1; 7 bases are shared with TRBD1. This CDR3 has 19 residues. J lost 2 bases, V lost 6 bases, and 21 bases had no gene match. The germline V gene has CDR1 MNHEY and CDR2 SMNVEV (reference sequence). The CDR3 loop reads CASSLSPYVSTGLNTEAFF. For the CDR3, the DNA is TGTGCCAGCAGCCTATCCCCATATGTGTCGACAGGGTTAAACACTGAAGCTTTCTTT.

The chain joins TRBV27 to TRBJ1-1; maybe TRBD1 (6 bases). The V end was cut by 6 bases, the J end by 4 bases, with 15 bases between. Germline V CDR1 and CDR2: MNHEY, SMNVEV (reference sequence). CDR3 length equals 14 residues. The CDR3 sequence: CASSVTGSSTEAFF. CDR3 sequence (DNA): TGTGCCAGCAGCGTTACAGGGAGTAGCACTGAAGCTTTCTTT.

The rearrangement links TRBV2 to TRBJ2-4, with a weak D call TRBD2 (5 bases). Germline V gene sequence: CDR1 SNHLY, CDR2 FYNNEI. Trimming shortened V by 8 bases and J by 13 bases, and 15 bases separated the two germline ends. The CDR3 contains 11 residues. The CDR3 region has the DNA TGTGCCAGCGGATTCCCGAGAGGGCAGTACTTC. It is translated as CASGFPRGQYF.

The chain links TRBV6-5 to TRBJ2-1, with 9 bases fitting TRBD1. V lost 2 bases to trimming and J lost 7 bases; unmatched junction nucleotides: 6. The CDR3 has 15 residues. Germline CDR1 and CDR2: MNHEY and SVGAGI. The CDR3 protein is CASSYEGQGWNEQFF. Here the CDR3 DNA reads TGTGCCAGCAGTTACGAAGGACAGGGGTGGAATGAGCAGTTCTTC.